A selection of T cell receptor beta chains follows, all from one sample in a study of liver allograft versus peripheral blood T cells. TCRdb re-called the reads with MiXCR, one entry per CDR3 protein. The sample has approximately 9,300 distinct CDR3 sequences, approximately 17% seen once. The receptors derive from a human patient who had a liver transplant. Some T cells here may be from the graft donor. CDR3s include the opening cysteine and the closing phenylalanine or tryptophan. The order of the fields is V gene, J gene, D gene, clone size, CDR3 DNA, CDR3 protein. A D gene is named only where the DNA matches it firmly. Clone size is shown for a subset of rows, as once, few, many or a class of expanded clone.

V gene: TRBV20-1; J gene: TRBJ1-4; D gene: TRBD1; clone size: NA; CDR3 DNA: TGCAGTGCTTTCGACAGGGGCAATGAAAAACTGTTTTTT; CDR3 protein: CSAFDRGNEKLFF
V gene: TRBV20-1; J gene: TRBJ2-3; D gene: TRBD1; clone size: NA; CDR3 DNA: TGCAGTGCTACCCCGGGACAGGGTCCAGATACGCAGTATTTT; CDR3 protein: CSATPGQGPDTQYF
V gene: TRBV20-1; J gene: TRBJ2-7; D gene: NA; clone size: few; CDR3 DNA: TGCAGTGCTAGTTTCGGGGCCCGCTACGAGCAGTACTTC; CDR3 protein: CSASFGARYEQYF
V gene: TRBV19; J gene: TRBJ1-2; D gene: TRBD1; clone size: medium-sized; CDR3 DNA: TGTGCCAGTAGTATAGCAGGAGGGGGCGCCTCATATGGCTACACCTTC; CDR3 protein: CASSIAGGGASYGYTF
V gene: TRBV7-2; J gene: TRBJ2-3; D gene: NA; clone size: many; CDR3 DNA: TGTGCCAGCAGCTCAATGGGGCCCCTTAGCACAGATACGCAGTATTTT; CDR3 protein: CASSSMGPLSTDTQYF
V gene: TRBV6-1; J gene: TRBJ2-7; D gene: TRBD1; clone size: few; CDR3 DNA: TGTGCCAGCAGTAGGACAGGAACCTACGAGCAGTACTTC; CDR3 protein: CASSRTGTYEQYF
V gene: TRBV19; J gene: TRBJ1-6; D gene: NA; clone size: medium-sized; CDR3 DNA: TGTGCCAGTAACGCGCCAGAAAGATCACCCCTCCACTTT; CDR3 protein: CASNAPERSPLHF
V gene: TRBV6-5; J gene: TRBJ1-1; D gene: NA; clone size: medium-sized; CDR3 DNA: TGTGCCAGCAGTGACCATGGTGAAGCTTTCTTT; CDR3 protein: CASSDHGEAFF
V gene: TRBV28; J gene: TRBJ1-6; D gene: NA; clone size: many; CDR3 DNA: TGTGCCAGCAATTATAATTCACCCCTCCACTTT; CDR3 protein: CASNYNSPLHF
V gene: TRBV6-5; J gene: TRBJ2-2; D gene: NA; clone size: medium-sized; CDR3 DNA: TGTGCCAGCAGTTACGCGGCCGGGGAGCTGTTTTTT; CDR3 protein: CASSYAAGELFF
V gene: TRBV24-1; J gene: TRBJ1-2; D gene: NA; clone size: medium-sized; CDR3 DNA: TGTGCCACCAGTGAGGGACCCTACTATGGCTACACCTTC; CDR3 protein: CATSEGPYYGYTF
V gene: TRBV19; J gene: TRBJ1-1; D gene: TRBD1; clone size: medium-sized; CDR3 DNA: TGTGCCAGTAGACTACTACAGGGGAGGAGGACTGAAGCTTTCTTT; CDR3 protein: CASRLLQGRRTEAFF
V gene: TRBV19; J gene: TRBJ2-6; D gene: NA; clone size: medium-sized; CDR3 DNA: TGTGCCAGTAGTATAGTCTGGAGGGCAGGGAGTTCTGGGGCCAACGTCCTGACTTTC; CDR3 protein: CASSIVWRAGSSGANVLTF
V gene: TRBV6-6; J gene: TRBJ2-7; D gene: NA; clone size: medium-sized; CDR3 DNA: TGTGCCAGCAGTGATCCATACCCTCTCGAGCAGTACTTC; CDR3 protein: CASSDPYPLEQYF
V gene: TRBV12-5; J gene: TRBJ1-6; D gene: TRBD1; clone size: NA; CDR3 DNA: TGTGCTAGTGGCTCACCCTCGGGACAGCCTTCACCCCTCCACTTT; CDR3 protein: CASGSPSGQPSPLHF
V gene: TRBV18; J gene: TRBJ1-3; D gene: TRBD1; clone size: few; CDR3 DNA: TGTGCCAGCTCACCAGTTTTTTCGGTCGGACAGGCTGGAAACACCATATATTTT; CDR3 protein: CASSPVFSVGQAGNTIYF
V gene: TRBV11-2; J gene: TRBJ1-6; D gene: TRBD1; clone size: NA; CDR3 DNA: TGTGCCAGCAGCTCCCCGCCGGGACAGGGCCCCTATAATTCACCCCTCCACTTT; CDR3 protein: CASSSPPGQGPYNSPLHF
V gene: TRBV7-9; J gene: TRBJ1-6; D gene: NA; clone size: medium-sized; CDR3 DNA: TGTGCCAGCAGCCAATGGGGGGGAGGCTATAATTCACCCCTCCACTTT; CDR3 protein: CASSQWGGGYNSPLHF
V gene: TRBV18; J gene: TRBJ1-2; D gene: TRBD1; clone size: medium-sized; CDR3 DNA: TGTGCCAGCTCACCCCGGGACAGCGAAGGCTACACCTTC; CDR3 protein: CASSPRDSEGYTF
V gene: TRBV6-1; J gene: TRBJ1-5; D gene: NA; clone size: few; CDR3 DNA: TGTGCCAGCACCCAGAGACAGAGCAATCAGCCCCAGCATTTT; CDR3 protein: CASTQRQSNQPQHF
V gene: TRBV6-2/TRBV6-3; J gene: TRBJ1-5; D gene: NA; clone size: few; CDR3 DNA: TGTGCCAGCAGCTCCCCTATCAAGCCCCAGCATTTT; CDR3 protein: CASSSPIKPQHF
V gene: TRBV11-1; J gene: TRBJ1-4; D gene: NA; clone size: few; CDR3 DNA: TGTGCCAGCAGCTCTGGGACAAACCTAGAGGAAAAACTGTTTTTT; CDR3 protein: CASSSGTNLEEKLFF
V gene: TRBV20-1; J gene: TRBJ1-2; D gene: NA; clone size: few; CDR3 DNA: TGCAGTGCTAGAGATCACAGGGCGATGACGAGCTACACCTTC; CDR3 protein: CSARDHRAMTSYTF
V gene: TRBV20-1; J gene: TRBJ1-5; D gene: NA; clone size: few; CDR3 DNA: TGCAGTGCTACCGGACCCCTCCGGTACCAAAATCAGCCCCAGCATTTT; CDR3 protein: CSATGPLRYQNQPQHF
V gene: TRBV5-4; J gene: TRBJ2-7; D gene: TRBD1; clone size: few; CDR3 DNA: TGTGCCAGCAGCGCTCAGGGACAGAACGAGCAGTACTTC; CDR3 protein: CASSAQGQNEQYF
V gene: TRBV10-3; J gene: TRBJ1-1; D gene: NA; clone size: medium-sized; CDR3 DNA: TGTGCCATCAGTGAGCCGTCAGGGAGGAACACTGAAGCTTTCTTT; CDR3 protein: CAISEPSGRNTEAFF
V gene: TRBV6-1; J gene: TRBJ1-1; D gene: TRBD1; clone size: medium-sized; CDR3 DNA: TGTGCCAGCTATGGGACAGGGGAGATATTAGCTTTCTTT; CDR3 protein: CASYGTGEILAFF
V gene: TRBV6-6; J gene: TRBJ2-7; D gene: NA; clone size: medium-sized; CDR3 DNA: TGTGCCAGCAGTTACCCGACACCCGCTAACGAGCAGTACTTC; CDR3 protein: CASSYPTPANEQYF
V gene: TRBV15; J gene: TRBJ1-3; D gene: NA; clone size: many; CDR3 DNA: TGTGCCACCAGCGGAACTTTGACAGGCCCCTCTGGAAACACCATATATTTT; CDR3 protein: CATSGTLTGPSGNTIYF
V gene: TRBV6-5; J gene: TRBJ1-5; D gene: TRBD1; clone size: many; CDR3 DNA: TGTGCCAGCAGTAGCAGGGGACAGGAGCAGCCCCAGCATTTT; CDR3 protein: CASSSRGQEQPQHF
V gene: TRBV7-9; J gene: TRBJ1-1; D gene: NA; clone size: NA; CDR3 DNA: TGTGCCAGCAGTTTAGCCTACACTGAAGCTTTCTTT; CDR3 protein: CASSLAYTEAFF
V gene: TRBV12-3/TRBV12-4; J gene: TRBJ1-3; D gene: NA; clone size: few; CDR3 DNA: TGTGCCAGTCGCCGGGGGCCTGGAAACACCATATATTTT; CDR3 protein: CASRRGPGNTIYF
V gene: TRBV6-6; J gene: TRBJ1-1; D gene: NA; clone size: medium-sized; CDR3 DNA: TGTGCCAGCAGCCCCACTTCTGAAGCTTTCTTT; CDR3 protein: CASSPTSEAFF
V gene: TRBV10-3; J gene: TRBJ1-1; D gene: NA; clone size: medium-sized; CDR3 DNA: TGTGCCATCAGTGAGTCGGGGGTTGGGGACACTGAAGCTTTCTTT; CDR3 protein: CAISESGVGDTEAFF
V gene: TRBV29-1; J gene: TRBJ1-5; D gene: TRBD1; clone size: medium-sized; CDR3 DNA: TGCAGCGTTGGTGCCCTTACAGGGGGTCAGCCCCAGCATTTT; CDR3 protein: CSVGALTGGQPQHF
V gene: TRBV5-5; J gene: TRBJ2-1; D gene: NA; clone size: few; CDR3 DNA: TGTGCCAGCAGCTGGGGCAAGGATTACAATGAGCAGTTCTTC; CDR3 protein: CASSWGKDYNEQFF
V gene: TRBV7-9; J gene: TRBJ1-4; D gene: TRBD1; clone size: NA; CDR3 DNA: TGTGCCAGCAGCGGACAGGGGCAGGGTGAAAAACTGTTTTTT; CDR3 protein: CASSGQGQGEKLFF
V gene: TRBV19; J gene: TRBJ1-5; D gene: NA; clone size: medium-sized; CDR3 DNA: TGTGCCAGTAGTTCTAGTTATTATAGCAATCAGCCCCAGCATTTT; CDR3 protein: CASSSSYYSNQPQHF
V gene: TRBV28; J gene: TRBJ1-5; D gene: NA; clone size: medium-sized; CDR3 DNA: TGTGCCAGCACCCACGGGGACGGTCAGCCCCAGCATTTT; CDR3 protein: CASTHGDGQPQHF
V gene: TRBV5-4; J gene: TRBJ2-1; D gene: NA; clone size: few; CDR3 DNA: TGTGCCAGCAGCTTGGACGTGCAGTCCTACAATGAGCAGTTCTTC; CDR3 protein: CASSLDVQSYNEQFF
V gene: TRBV7-2; J gene: TRBJ2-7; D gene: NA; clone size: NA; CDR3 DNA: TGTGCCAGCAGCGAACAGGGTATTGAGAAGTACTTC; CDR3 protein: CASSEQGIEKYF
V gene: TRBV6-5; J gene: TRBJ1-6; D gene: NA; clone size: medium-sized; CDR3 DNA: TGTGCCAGCAAAATCGGGAATTCACCCCTCCACTTT; CDR3 protein: CASKIGNSPLHF
V gene: TRBV6-1; J gene: TRBJ1-5; D gene: TRBD1; clone size: NA; CDR3 DNA: TGTGTCAGCAGTGAGGGACAGGGAGGGCCCCAGCATTTT; CDR3 protein: CVSSEGQGGPQHF
V gene: TRBV18; J gene: TRBJ1-6; D gene: NA; clone size: medium-sized; CDR3 DNA: TGTGCCAGCTCACCCTCAGGGGCGATTAATTCACCCCTCCACTTT; CDR3 protein: CASSPSGAINSPLHF
V gene: TRBV18; J gene: TRBJ1-2; D gene: NA; clone size: medium-sized; CDR3 DNA: TGTGCCAGCTCATCGGACAGCCGCTATGGCTACACCTTC; CDR3 protein: CASSSDSRYGYTF
V gene: TRBV20-1; J gene: TRBJ1-2; D gene: TRBD1; clone size: NA; CDR3 DNA: TGCAGTGCTGTTGGACAGGTCTTCCCTAACTATGGCTACACCTTC; CDR3 protein: CSAVGQVFPNYGYTF